This T cell receptor (beta chain) is from a study of cytomegalovirus exposure and HLA in healthy donors. Study-level results: In vitro, a few CMV-associated chains proved specific for CMV antigens. Associated with cytomegalovirus, according to the listing, were about 160 TCR beta chains.

Libraries were prepared by immunoSEQ multiplex PCR; TCRdb keeps only in-frame clonotypes and omits some of them. Counted here are about 88,000 clones, around 82% occurring once; the ten biggest clones make up about 12%. Germline CDR1 reads LNHNV; CDR2 reads YYDKDF (reference sequence). V gave up 2 bases and J gave up 3 bases; unmatched junction bases: 6. The CDR3 contains 15 residues. About this clone: As yet, its antigen is unknown.

The donors were part of the validation cohort of some 120 subjects. That cohort was separate from the first cohort, which comprised several hundred subjects. The rearrangement links TRBV15 to TRBJ2-7; 8 bases line up with TRBD1. Sequencing used PBMCs. The receptor's source is a woman aged 18-29 years in good health and CMV-seropositive. CDR3 residues: CATSRQPGQDYEQYF. Here the CDR3 DNA reads TGTGCCACCAGCAGACAACCGGGACAGGACTACGAGCAGTACTTC.